Below, 5 T cell receptor beta chains from the same sample are listed, as sequenced in a study of cytomegalovirus exposure and HLA in healthy donors. Assay used: immunoSEQ multiplex PCR; TCRdb lists only in-frame clones, some missing. The sample lists 300,000 to 400,000 clones; 88% were seen once. Input material: PBMCs. Every receptor here comes from a man in his thirties or forties in good health and CMV-seronegative.

This clone has a handful of counts. The rearrangement uses TRBV7-9 and TRBJ1-1; D ambiguous. Germline loops: CDR1 SEHNR, CDR2 FQNEAQ (reference sequence). V was clipped by 1 base and J by 5 bases, with 14 bases between them. The CDR3 runs to 15 residues. The CDR3 region is CASSLDYLGETEAFF. CDR3 in DNA: TGTGCCAGCAGCTTAGATTACCTGGGAGAAACTGAAGCTTTCTTT.

The rearrangement links TRBV19 to TRBJ1-2; no firm D call. Looked up from germline, CDR1 is LNHDA and CDR2 is SQIVND (reference sequence). V gave up 4 bases and J gave up 2 bases, with 14 bases separating them. CDR3 length: 15 residues. The CDR3: CASSKVRGKNYGYTF. Written as DNA, the CDR3 is TGTGCCAGTAGTAAAGTGAGAGGGAAAAACTATGGCTACACCTTC.

The chain employs TRBV7-8 and TRBJ2-1; D not certain. V was clipped by 5 bases and J by 6 bases, with 14 bases between them. This CDR3 contains 14 residues. The germline gives CDR1 SGHVS, CDR2 FQNEAQ. The DNA of the CDR3 is TGTGCCAGCAGCCCTAACAGAGTGGGCAATGAGCAGTTCTTC. Translating gives CASSPNRVGNEQFF.

The chain is built from TRBV5-6 and TRBJ2-4; D perhaps matches TRBD1 (6 bases). Germline CDR1 reads SGHDT; CDR2 reads YYEEEE. V was shortened by 4 bases and J by 4 bases, with 18 bases between the two germline ends. This CDR3 has 16 amino acids. CDR3 coding DNA: TGTGCCAGCAGCCCGTGGGTTAGGCAGGGGAAAAACATTCAGTACTTC. Protein sequence: CASSPWVRQGKNIQYF.

This clone was picked up one time. The CDR3 sequence: CASSVGTSGHEQFF. The DNA for the CDR3 is TGTGCCAGCAGTGTTGGGACTAGCGGCCATGAGCAGTTCTTC. The chain carries TRBV6-4 and TRBJ2-1, with 11 bases matching TRBD2. From germline, CDR1 is MRHNA and CDR2 SNTAGT. This CDR3 region has 14 residues. Trimming at V came to 4 bases and at J to 8 bases, leaving 4 bases not matched to a gene.